These T cell receptor beta chains were read from a single sample in a study of blood T cell repertoires in COVID-19. Clones were read by immunoSEQ multiplex PCR, and TCRdb kept only the in-frame ones, dropping some. The data contain fewer than 350,000 clones, 80% to 95% of them seen just once; the ten biggest clones take up 6.8%. The specimen was peripheral blood. These receptors were taken from a woman aged 25 to 39 with COVID-19, enrolled during active disease. The CDR3 runs from the conserved cysteine through the conserved F or W. The order of the fields is CDR3 DNA, CDR3 protein, CDR3 length, J gene, clone size, V gene, D gene. A D gene is named only where the DNA matches it firmly. Clone size, where shown, is once, few, many, or a class for clones that have expanded.

TGTGCCAGCAGTGATGGGACGGGAGTCTACAATGAGCAGTTCTTC CASSDGTGVYNEQFF 15 TRBJ2-1 NA TRBV25-1 NA
TGCGCCAGCAGCTTGCCCCTAAGCTCCTACAATGAGCAGTTCTTC CASSLPLSSYNEQFF 15 TRBJ2-1 NA TRBV5-1 NA
TGTGCCAGCAGTCCACTAGGGGGGGACTACAATGAGCAGTTCTTC CASSPLGGDYNEQFF 15 TRBJ2-1 NA TRBV27 NA
TGTGCCTGGAGGGGGGAAGTGCGGGGTTACAATGAGCAGTTCTTC CAWRGEVRGYNEQFF 15 TRBJ2-1 NA TRBV30 NA
TGTGCCAGCAGCGCCGGGGACAGTTCTAACTATGGCTACACCTTC CASSAGDSSNYGYTF 15 TRBJ1-2 NA TRBV9 TRBD1
TGTGCCAGTAGGGGGGCCCACGAGCAGTACTTC CASRGAHEQYF 11 TRBJ2-7 NA TRBV19 NA
TGTGCCAGCAGTGAGGCCGGGACAGGGGGCGGTCAGCCCCAGCATTTT CASSEAGTGGGQPQHF 16 TRBJ1-5 few TRBV6-1 TRBD1
TGTGCCAGCAGCCCCGGACCGGGAAGAGCGTTGGGGGAGCAGTACTTC CASSPGPGRALGEQYF 16 TRBJ2-7 NA TRBV7-8 NA
TGCGCCAGCAGCCCCGGTGATACGCAGTATTTT CASSPGDTQYF 11 TRBJ2-3 NA TRBV4-1 NA
TGTGCCAGCAGCTCTGAGGACTTTGGCGAGCAGTACTTC CASSSEDFGEQYF 13 TRBJ2-7 NA TRBV7-3 NA
TGTGCCAGCAGCCCAAGGAGCTCTGGGGCCAACGTCCTGACTTTC CASSPRSSGANVLTF 15 TRBJ2-6 NA TRBV3-1/TRBV3-2 NA
TGTGCCATCAGTATCCTCACTAGCGGGAATTACGAGCAGTACTTC CAISILTSGNYEQYF 15 TRBJ2-7 NA TRBV10-3 TRBD2
TGCGCCAGCAGTGAGTCCTGGGGGCGCGCAGATACGCAGTATTTT CASSESWGRADTQYF 15 TRBJ2-3 once TRBV10-2 NA
TGTGCCAGCAGTTACTCGTTGGTAGATTTTGCGTACGAGCAGTACTTC CASSYSLVDFAYEQYF 16 TRBJ2-7 NA TRBV6-5 NA
TGTGCCAGCAGCCAAGCTGCTAGCGGGACCGGGGAGCTGTTTTTT CASSQAASGTGELFF 15 TRBJ2-2 NA TRBV3-1/TRBV3-2 TRBD2